The source of this TCR beta chain is a study of cytomegalovirus exposure and HLA in healthy donors (TCRdb year 2017). Concerning the study at large: An earlier analysis of roughly 630 of the donors reported 250 to 300 Gb of sequence data and approximately 110 million unique TCR beta sequences from about 200 million T cells. The number of typed donors differed by locus: roughly 620-640 for A, B, C, DRB1 and DQB1; 522 for DQA1; some 610 for DPA1; and 400 to 480 for DPB1. A separate validation cohort of 100 to 150 different subjects was used in addition to the approximately 640-subject first cohort. A later analysis re-examined previously published TCR beta repertoires from over 500 donors and added high-resolution HLA genotyping to investigate patterns of TCR occurrence. Four or five DR-DQ haplotypes were handled as single units for association and clustering, since linkage in the cohort was strong. An earlier analysis of several hundred of the donors applied high-throughput TCR beta sequencing to assess whether each TCR beta V gene segment acted as functional or pseudogenic. Using immunosequencing, the study profiled T cell repertoires from 640 or so subjects and related those repertoires to cytomegalovirus serostatus. The study aimed to test whether signatures of past pathogen exposure could be identified by cataloging public T cell receptors. Among some 400 genotyped donors of the cohort, an average of approximately 240,000 unique TCR beta nucleotide sequences was sequenced per donor, of which approximately 19% were non-productive. Donor age, sex, ethnicity and CMV serostatus were compiled together with the repertoire data. An early release that covered about 600 HLA-typed donors contained about 300 gigabases of sequencing data and approximately 85 million unique TCR sequences. Every repertoire in the discovery cohort had been generated on one and the same sequencing platform. Rather than using new phenotypic data, the later analysis identified candidate immune exposures from TCR beta sequences and from how often those sequences occurred across donors. High-throughput TCR immunosequencing, statistical association of individual TCRs with disease status, and machine learning were combined to predict cytomegalovirus infection status. A later genetic analysis used genome-wide SNP genotypes for about 55% of the 666 donors, treating that subset as a discovery cohort. Class I and class II HLA loci were covered by the typing at four-digit resolution. Among the roughly 430 genotyped donors, 81% belonged to the genetic ancestry cluster associated with self-reported Caucasian donors. Here is what the overall study found, with its caveats: About 17 rarely observed V segments, including chromosome 9 orphons, were excluded from the earlier analysis of approximately 500 of the donors because counts were too low. In a later genetic analysis, a missense DCLRE1C variant was associated with V-gene and J-gene trimming of TCR beta chains, and the association was replicated in an independent cohort. The cohort was sequenced for TCR beta chains only, and without alpha or paired-chain data the features that could be detected were limited. At a false discovery rate of 0.05, a later analysis linked some 17,000 TCR beta sequences to specific HLA alleles. For the cohort, immune exposure information was limited to CMV serostatus. Most CMV-associated TCR beta chains appeared to be HLA-restricted in a later analysis, and the HLA associations seemed to be driven largely by CMV exposure. Sequencing depth was assumed to be roughly uniform across donors in the presence/absence analyses, though that assumption may not hold. The study gave a list of more than 150 TCR beta chains associated with cytomegalovirus. A later genetic analysis reported fewer N-insertions in productive TCRs among donors in an Asian-associated ancestry cluster than the roughly 650-donor mean. The classifier was reported to diagnose cytomegalovirus status with high specificity and sensitivity in both the original and validation cohorts. In an earlier analysis of about 540 of the donors, most TCR beta V segments were observed in productive rearrangements about 90% or about 30% of the time, broadly matching IMGT annotations. In a later analysis, HLA-associated TCR beta chains were found to be more clonally expanded and to have lower generation probabilities than equally common non-associated chains. The sequencing pipeline was judged likely to have produced a cluster of highly shared sequence variants as a technical artifact. Linkage disequilibrium might explain the correlated functional status among segregating V segments, but an unknown experimental factor could not be ruled out. A few of the identified cytomegalovirus-associated TCR beta chains were confirmed in vitro to be specific for cytomegalovirus antigens. A later analysis reported that several top co-occurrence clusters appeared linked to parvovirus B19, influenza, CMV and Epstein-Barr virus. Some IMGT-functional V segments, including TRBV6-2 and TRBV6-3, could not be told apart with the 87-base-pair reads, so those segments were excluded. The authors suggested that the approach could potentially be extended to other disease states and immunological phenotypes. Most TCR sequences were observed very rarely across donors, whereas some public TCRs were present in many individuals. HLA typing was unavailable for some donors at each locus, so association tests used only the typed subset. A further reported finding was that TCR beta sequences accurately predicted the HLA-A and HLA-B alleles for most subjects in the first cohort. Assigning TCR associations to individual alleles was difficult when HLA alleles, especially DR and DQ, strongly co-occurred. In a later analysis, the rate of TCR association differed among HLA loci, with DRB1 alleles having the most associated TCRs and HLA-C alleles having the fewest.

Concerning this clone itself: The specificity of this receptor is unknown. Base qualities were left out, and no much larger clone turns up one base away.

The library came from the immunoSEQ multiplex PCR assay. A mixture of 60 forward primers for TCR Vbeta segments and 13 reverse primers for TCR Jbeta segments was used in the multiplex PCR. The CDR3 region of rearranged TCR beta genes was amplified from genomic DNA with a multiplex PCR assay. On the Illumina HiSeq System, the amplified TCR beta libraries were sequenced as 87-base-pair reads. Concerning the study's data processing: A later analysis tallied about 77 million unique TCR beta chains across the 600 to 700 repertoires, and some 10 million of those chains were shared by two or more donors. A nearest-neighbor algorithm error-corrected the raw reads and collapsed the reads into unique sequences, merging closely related sequences to remove PCR and sequencing errors. V, D and J gene segments were assigned by aligning CDR3 sequences to IMGT reference sequences. For a sequence to be retained, a match of at least six nucleotides to both a V gene segment and a J gene segment was required. A rearrangement counted as productive if the CDR3 had no stop codons and remained in frame with V and J, and every other rearrangement counted as non-productive. Following IMGT convention, CDR3 was defined as the stretch from the second conserved V-encoded cysteine up to the conserved J-encoded phenylalanine. In an earlier analysis of around 600 of the donors, sequences lacking an unambiguous match to a single V gene segment were excluded. An earlier analysis of several hundred of the donors classified V segments as functional when productive rearrangements were above 56.7% and as segregating when the standard deviation between donors was above 5%. A statistical classification framework was built to diagnose cytomegalovirus status from the catalog of TCR beta chain sequences. V and J gene assignment, in a later analysis, came from comparing TCR nucleotide sequences with IMGT/GENE-DB human TR gene sequences. In a later analysis, CDR3 sequences and most-parsimonious VDJ recombination scenarios were assigned using the TCRdist pipeline. A later analysis defined each TCR beta chain by its CDR3 amino acid sequence plus V-gene family, and excluded reads lacking a unique V-gene family. A later analysis removed several hundred highly shared, low-generation-probability nucleotide sequences to deal with suspected cross-contamination and a sequencing artifact. For each public chain, a later analysis derived a clonal expansion index from normalized ranks of inferred template counts within each repertoire. In a later analysis, generation probabilities were computed using a VDJ recombination model fitted to out-of-frame rearrangements, and the results were checked against IGoR. In a later analysis, TCR-TCR, TCR-HLA and TCR-CMV co-occurrence was scored with hypergeometric tests, and a repertoire-size bias correction was applied to TCR pairs. False discovery rates were estimated in a later analysis by permuting HLA or CMV assignments 20 times. In a later analysis, co-occurring TCRs were grouped using DBSCAN, and TCRdist sequence similarity was added for clustering within HLA-allele-positive subsets. For co-occurrence clustering, repertoires with fewer than 30,000 or more than 120,000 public chains were excluded, along with roughly 5 repertoires with anomalous nucleotide sharing. Here the immuneACCESS table is served through TCRdb, limited to in-frame sequences with V and J called. Missing clones are a known gap in these copies; in checked studies unresolved V genes cover under half, and the rest lacks a known reason. Clone size and V and J calls were adopted from that table, with D and trimming inferred from the DNA. The sample has 100,000 to 150,000 clones on record, about four fifths of them singletons. The ten biggest clones cover around 14% of the sample.

Inclusive of the bounding cysteine and phenylalanine, the CDR3 is 14 residues long. The retained sequence is limited to the CDR3, 42 bases, with the frame set at the first base. Sequences SGHRS (CDR1) and YFSETQ (CDR2) are obtained from the germline V gene. V was cut back by 0 bases and J by 11 bases, leaving a gap of 12 bases between them. The cohort comprised some 680 healthy bone marrow donors. Cohort members were all nominally healthy when sampled, although unrecorded immune exposures were likely present. The donor tested CMV seropositive and was one of the 289 seropositive cohort members. Each donor provided a peripheral blood sample, and peripheral blood mononuclear cells were used for TCR beta sequencing. The Qiagen DNeasy Blood Extraction Kit was used to extract genomic DNA from the blood cell samples.

The V and J segments used are TRBV5-1 and TRBJ1-6; the D gene is perhaps TRBD1, from 5 matching bases. This TCR was recovered from a woman aged 60-75 years in good health and CMV-seropositive. Sequenced material: PBMCs. The bases read TGCGCCAGCAGCTTGGGATCGGGGGGGGCACCCCTCCACTTT. Its coded protein is CASSLGSGGAPLHF.